These T cell receptor beta chains were read from a single sample in a study of cytomegalovirus exposure and HLA in healthy donors. Produced via immunoSEQ multiplex PCR; TCRdb's table is partial and in-frame only. The sample has some 120,000 clones, roughly 93% seen once. The sequenced sample consisted of PBMCs. The source is a woman under 30 in good health and CMV-seronegative. Each CDR3 is given without its conserved first and last residue.

v_call	j_call	cdr3_aa
TRBV5-5	TRBJ2-7	ASSLAFGTYEQY
TRBV28	TRBJ1-1	ASSLGRVAEAF
TRBV30	TRBJ2-7	AWSPSDRFYYEQY
TRBV6-6	TRBJ1-5	ASSPQGRYQPQH
TRBV28	TRBJ1-2	ASSFFREGDGYT
TRBV30	TRBJ1-2	AWASTGTSYT
TRBV4-2	TRBJ2-2	ASSQVTDTGELF
TRBV7-3	TRBJ2-3	ASSLGTGGSADTQY
TRBV5-4	TRBJ2-1	ASSPGQDYNEQF
TRBV2	TRBJ2-6	ASSDQQGGANVLT
TRBV29-1	TRBJ1-1	SVRSGGEAF
TRBV7-9	TRBJ1-4	ASSYRGGSEKLF
TRBV5-1	TRBJ2-7	ASSLGQGNGEQY
TRBV5-1	TRBJ2-1	ASSPLDRGLDEQF
TRBV11-2	TRBJ1-6	ASSLDSFSSYNSPLH
TRBV6-1	TRBJ1-4	ASTTGATNEKLF
TRBV9	TRBJ1-6	ASSEQGALHNSPLH
TRBV5-6	TRBJ1-1	ASRGQGMNTEAF
TRBV7-2	TRBJ2-1	ASSFRGGLLGEQF
TRBV7-9	TRBJ2-4	ASSSKNRGKNIQY
TRBV5-4	TRBJ1-3	ATYRAPSSGNTIY
TRBV14	TRBJ1-2	ASSQLSRDYGYT
TRBV5-1	TRBJ2-1	ASSPGQNYNEQF
TRBV5-1	TRBJ1-4	ASSLGTGGSEKLF
TRBV6-1	TRBJ1-2	ASRLGQINYGYT
TRBV7-2	TRBJ2-7	ASSTGSGAGEQY
TRBV10-2	TRBJ2-1	ASSESTSGYSYNEQF
TRBV6-4	TRBJ1-1	ASSDHGSPNTEAF
TRBV7-6	TRBJ2-5	ASSSRDRDFQETQY
TRBV6-1	TRBJ2-7	ASSEVQGLGEQY
TRBV5-1	TRBJ1-1	ASSLKPENTEAF
TRBV28	TRBJ1-2	ASNPWGRDYGYT
TRBV19	TRBJ2-1	ASSIIGGFNEQF
TRBV4-1	TRBJ1-1	ASSFRTGTTEAF
TRBV10-3	TRBJ1-5	AISEPLGPQH
TRBV29-1	TRBJ2-3	SVEDLGRASETDTQY
TRBV6-6	TRBJ1-2	ASSPDRKGYT
TRBV6-1	TRBJ1-1	ASSQTGDTEAF
TRBV30	TRBJ2-3	AWSPGGTDTQY
TRBV29-1	TRBJ2-5	SSKQGIGQETQY
TRBV6-5	TRBJ1-1	ASSYTNRGPLAF
TRBV4-1	TRBJ1-2	ASSPDEGELPYGYT
TRBV28	TRBJ2-2	ASNEPGRITGELF
TRBV30	TRBJ2-5	ASWMGGKTQY
TRBV20-1	TRBJ2-7	SASLREEQY
TRBV7-2	TRBJ2-2	ASSGQGGGELF
TRBV28	TRBJ1-2	ASSGRAFYT
TRBV7-3	TRBJ2-1	ASSWGQGYNEQF
TRBV4-1	TRBJ1-2	ASSQAQGIAYGYT
TRBV7-9	TRBJ2-7	ASTRDRDTSYEQY
TRBV7-6	TRBJ2-5	ASSLAGGTLEETQY
TRBV5-1	TRBJ2-7	ASSLETGFDEQY
TRBV4-2	TRBJ2-7	ASSPSTRYEQY
TRBV21-1	TRBJ1-2	ASSRDRINGYT
TRBV6-1	TRBJ1-4	ASSVLGAREKLF
TRBV2	TRBJ1-4	ASSEARGSNEKLF
TRBV7-9	TRBJ1-1	ASSWDLGGTEAF
TRBV5-4	TRBJ2-1	ASGIAGLMEF
TRBV7-9	TRBJ2-1	ASSLGTGESQF